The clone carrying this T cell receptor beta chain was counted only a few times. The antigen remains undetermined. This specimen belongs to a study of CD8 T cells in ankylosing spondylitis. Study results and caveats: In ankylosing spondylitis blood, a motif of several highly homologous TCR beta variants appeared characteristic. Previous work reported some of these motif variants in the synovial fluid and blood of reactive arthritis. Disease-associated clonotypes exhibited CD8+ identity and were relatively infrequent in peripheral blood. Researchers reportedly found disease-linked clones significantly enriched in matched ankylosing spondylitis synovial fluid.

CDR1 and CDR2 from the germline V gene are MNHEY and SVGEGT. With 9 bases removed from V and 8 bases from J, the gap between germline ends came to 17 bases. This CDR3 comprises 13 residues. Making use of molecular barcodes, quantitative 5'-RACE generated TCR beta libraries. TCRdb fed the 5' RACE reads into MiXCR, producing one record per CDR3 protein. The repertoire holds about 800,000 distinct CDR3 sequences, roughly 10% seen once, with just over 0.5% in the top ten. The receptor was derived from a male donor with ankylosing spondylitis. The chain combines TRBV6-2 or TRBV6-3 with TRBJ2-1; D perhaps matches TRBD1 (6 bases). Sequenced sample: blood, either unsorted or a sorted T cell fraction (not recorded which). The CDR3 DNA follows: TGTGCCAGTCGGGACACTGGATACGATGAGCAGTTCTTC. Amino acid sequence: CASRDTGYDEQFF.